The next 28 T cell receptor beta chains were all read from a single sample in a study of Ad26.COV2.S vaccination and SARS-CoV-2 variants. Treatment here: approximately 18 received Ad26.COV2.S at low or high dose, single or two shots; 5 received placebo; per-sample allocation not given. Day 63 after the first injection of vaccine or placebo was the sampling time. Assay: immunoSEQ multiplex PCR; the TCRdb copy retains only in-frame clones and omits some. The profile covers roughly 500,000 clones, with 70% to 90% appearing a single time and more than 10% taken by the ten largest. This specimen consisted of peripheral blood, obtained in a trial of Ad26.COV2.S vaccine versus placebo. These receptors came from a person between 18 and 60 years old who received the Ad26.COV2.S COVID-19 vaccine or a placebo.

The CDR3 reads CASQAFGETRRFF. The CDR3 bases are TGTGCCAGCCAAGCTTTTGGCGAGACCAGGAGGTTCTTC. This chain joins TRBV11-2 and TRBJ2-1; D ambiguous. CDR1 is SGHAT and CDR2 is FQNNGV in the germline V gene. Trimming took off 8 bases at V and 15 bases at J, with 23 bases between the two ends. The CDR3 contains 13 residues.

The V call is TRBV5-4, the J call TRBJ2-7, with D hard to call. CDR3 length: 15 residues. The V end was cut by 0 bases, the J end by 2 bases, with 12 bases between. In germline, CDR1 is SGHNT, CDR2 YYREEE (reference sequence). For the CDR3, the DNA is TGTGCCAGCAGCTTGGATTGGGCAGCTACCTACGAGCAGTACTTC. Its protein is CASSLDWAATYEQYF.

The chain uses TRBV9 and TRBJ1-2, with 9 bases matching TRBD1. This CDR3 spans 16 amino acids. Germline loops: CDR1 SGDLS, CDR2 YYNGEE. J lost 3 bases, V lost 0 bases, and 6 bases had no gene match. The CDR3 nucleotides are TGTGCCAGCAGCGTAGTAAACAGGGGGCCTGACTATGGCTACACCTTC. This sequence encodes CASSVVNRGPDYGYTF.

The rearrangement joins TRBV7-9 to TRBJ2-3; TRBD1 matches at 9 bases. CDR3 length equals 15 residues. Germline V gives CDR1 SEHNR, CDR2 FQNEAQ (reference sequence). V lost 3 bases, J lost 6 bases, and 7 bases stayed unmatched. CDR3: CASSFMGQGADTQYF. The CDR3 region has the DNA TGTGCCAGCAGCTTCATGGGACAGGGAGCCGATACGCAGTATTTT.

This rearrangement joins TRBV18 to TRBJ2-5; unclear D gene. CDR3 length: 12 amino acids. The V gene's germline CDR1 is KGHSH and CDR2 LQKENI. The ends were cut back, 3 bases at V and 2 bases at J, with 4 bases in the middle. CDR3 sequence (DNA): TGTGCCAGCTCACCGGGACAAGAGACCCAGTACTTC. Its translation is CASSPGQETQYF.

The CDR3: CAWSLRGTASYEQYF. The CDR3 bases are TGTGCCTGGAGTTTAAGGGGGACGGCCTCCTACGAGCAGTACTTC. The chain employs TRBV30 and TRBJ2-7, with a possible D match to TRBD1 (6 bases). V was trimmed by 2 bases and J by 0 bases, leaving 14 bases between them. This CDR3 has 15 residues. Germline V gene sequence: CDR1 GTSNPN, CDR2 SVGIG (reference sequence).

This rearrangement joins TRBV6-5 to TRBJ2-2; either TRBD1 or TRBD2 may fit D (6 bases each). The CDR3 is 15 amino acids. Germline assignment: CDR1 MNHEY and CDR2 SVGAGI. V was cut by 6 bases and J by 7 bases, with 18 bases left in between. CDR3 sequence: CASSRIRGAYGELFF. DNA of the CDR3: TGTGCCAGCAGCCGCATTAGGGGGGCGTACGGGGAGCTGTTTTTT.

The rearrangement joins TRBV29-1 to TRBJ1-1; D gene ambiguous. The germline CDR1 and CDR2 sequences are SQVTM and ANQGSEA. This CDR3 region has 13 residues. V was cut by 7 bases and J by 5 bases, with 17 bases left in between. The CDR3 protein is CSEKRGLTTEAFF. In DNA, the CDR3 is TGCAGCGAAAAACGTGGGCTTACGACTGAAGCTTTCTTT. Variable domain in full (rest from reference TRBV29-1 and TRBJ1-1): SAVISQKPSRDICQRGTSLTIQCQVDSQVTMMFWYRQQPGQSLTLIATANQGSEATYESGFVIDKFPISRPNLTFSTLTVSNMSPEDSSIYLCSEKRGLTTEAFFGQGTRLTVV.

This chain connects TRBV6-5 to TRBJ2-7; the D gene is possibly TRBD1 (5 bases). CDR3 length equals 16 residues. V was trimmed by 3 bases and J by 5 bases, leaving 20 bases between them. Germline CDR1 is MNHEY and CDR2 is SVGAGI. As DNA, the CDR3 is TGTGCCAGCAGTTATTTTTTCGGGCAGGGTGCCCACGAGCAGTACTTC. Translation gives CASSYFFGQGAHEQYF.

A remark on this clone: The junction departs from the called germline gene at one end, perhaps through a read error. The gene calls are TRBV30 and TRBJ1-2; perhaps TRBD1 as D (5 bases). Per the germline V gene, CDR1 is GTSNPN and CDR2 is SVGIG (reference sequence). This CDR3 spans 12 amino acids. The CDR3 loop reads CAGPRGPGGYTF. As DNA, the CDR3 is TGCGCCGGGCCCCGGGGCCCGGGGGGCTACACCTTC.

This rearrangement joins TRBV5-1 to TRBJ2-5; 7 positions agree with TRBD1. After removal of 4 bases from V and 0 bases from J, the junction contained 3 bases not matched to a gene. Germline-derived CDR1 and CDR2 are SGHRS and YFSETQ. CDR3 length: 14 amino acids. The CDR3 nucleotides read TGCGCCAGCAGCGGACAGGACTACCAAGAGACCCAGTACTTC. Its protein product is CASSGQDYQETQYF.

V is TRBV6-5 and J is TRBJ1-5; tentative D call: TRBD1 (5 bases). Germline assignment: CDR1 MNHEY and CDR2 SVGAGI. This CDR3 is built from 14 residues. Trimming cost V 8 bases and J 9 bases, with 20 bases left between them. As DNA, the CDR3 is TGTGCCAGCTATGGGACGGCCTCGCGGGGGCCCCAGCATTTT. It is translated as CASYGTASRGPQHF.

V gene TRBV7-9 combines with J gene TRBJ1-1; the D is unclear. The germline V and J ends were trimmed by 2 bases and 2 bases, with 12 bases remaining between them. CDR3 length equals 15 residues. CDR1 is SEHNR, CDR2 FQNEAQ, per germline (reference sequence). CDR3 protein: CASSLRMTINTEAFF. The CDR3 nucleotides read TGTGCCAGCAGCTTACGTATGACGATAAACACTGAAGCTTTCTTT.

This sequence joins TRBV30 and TRBJ1-2, with 7 bases fitting TRBD1. Per germline, CDR1 GTSNPN and CDR2 SVGIG (reference sequence). After removal of 2 bases from V and 13 bases from J, the junction contained 22 bases not matched to a gene. This CDR3 has 16 amino acids. CDR3 nucleotides: TGTGCCTGGAGTCCGGCCCGGACAGGCTCGCTCGTACTATTCACCTTC. Its translation is CAWSPARTGSLVLFTF.

The chain joins TRBV5-5 to TRBJ1-4, with D tentatively TRBD1 (5 bases). V lost 0 bases and J 4 bases, leaving 13 bases between the germline ends. CDR3 size: 16 residues. CDR1 and CDR2 (germline): SGHKS, YYEKEE (reference sequence). CDR3 sequence reads: CASSLDARQINEKLFF. CDR3 in DNA: TGTGCCAGCAGCTTGGATGCTCGACAGATTAATGAAAAACTGTTTTTT.

The chain has TRBV5-6 and TRBJ2-7; tentatively, D is TRBD2 (5 bases). The ends were cut back, 0 bases at V and 6 bases at J, with 10 bases in the middle. This CDR3 is built from 13 residues. Germline V gene data show CDR1 as SGHDT and CDR2 as YYEEEE. The CDR3 bases are TGTGCCAGCAGCTTGGGGACTTGGGGCGAGCAGTACTTC. Its translation is CASSLGTWGEQYF.

This chain connects TRBV7-8 to TRBJ1-6, with D unclear. The CDR3 runs 14 residues. Germline V lookup: CDR1 SGHVS, CDR2 FQNEAQ. V was shortened by 2 bases and J by 7 bases, with 9 bases between the two germline ends. The CDR3 DNA reads TGTGCCAGCAGCTTAAGGGTTAACAATTCACCCCTCCACTTT. Translating it yields CASSLRVNNSPLHF.

V is TRBV5-8 and J is TRBJ2-5; no clear D gene. This CDR3 is built from 14 residues. Trimming cost V 4 bases and J 2 bases, with 12 bases left between them. Looked up from germline, CDR1 is SGHTS and CDR2 is YDEGEE. CDR3 amino acids: CASSRLEPQETQYF. The CDR3 region has the DNA TGTGCCAGCAGCCGGCTTGAGCCTCAAGAGACCCAGTACTTC.

This chain connects TRBV18 to TRBJ1-4; TRBD1 matches at 8 bases. CDR3 length: 15 amino acids. From germline, CDR1 is KGHSH and CDR2 LQKENI. Trimming at V came to 6 bases and at J to 8 bases, leaving 11 bases not matched to a gene. The CDR3 DNA reads as TGTGCCAGCTCGCCTACCGGGACAGGAGGAGAAAAACTGTTTTTT. This gives the protein CASSPTGTGGEKLFF.

J is TRBJ1-1 and V is TRBV28; D not resolved. Germline CDR1 reads MDHEN; CDR2 reads SYDVKM. The V end was cut by 5 bases, the J end by 4 bases, with 11 bases between. The CDR3 length is 13 residues. The CDR3 region has the DNA TGTGCCAGCAGTACCCGGTTGCCCACTGAAGCTTTCTTT. The encoded protein is CASSTRLPTEAFF.

The genes are TRBV7-6 and TRBJ2-1; the match to TRBD2 covers 10 bases. CDR3 length: 19 residues. Looked up from germline, CDR1 is SGHVS and CDR2 is FNYEAQ. The V and J ends lost 1 base and 0 bases, in that order; junction bases with no gene match: 9. CDR3 coding DNA: TGTGCCAGCAGCTTAGAGCCGGGGAGCGGGAGGGGCTCCTACAATGAGCAGTTCTTC. It translates to CASSLEPGSGRGSYNEQFF.

This chain connects TRBV11-2 to TRBJ1-1, with a weak D call TRBD1 (5 bases). Trimming stripped 0 bases from V and 3 bases from J, with 17 bases between. Looked up from germline, CDR1 is SGHAT and CDR2 is FQNNGV. This CDR3 has 17 residues. The CDR3 is CASSLDREKGWDTEAFF. CDR3 in DNA: TGTGCCAGCAGCTTAGATCGGGAGAAGGGGTGGGACACTGAAGCTTTCTTT.

This clone has just one count. At one boundary the junction diverges from the germline segment, which might be a read error. The chain has TRBV3-1 (or the pseudogene TRBV3-2) and TRBJ1-2; D not resolved. Germline CDR1 and CDR2: LGHDT and YNNKEL (reference sequence). CDR3 length: 15 amino acids. CDR3 coding DNA: TGTGCCAGCACCCCCACCGCAGAGGGCAACTATGGCTGCACCTTC. It encodes CASTPTAEGNYGCTF.

The chain carries TRBV6-2 or TRBV6-3 and TRBJ2-2; 8 positions agree with TRBD2. Trimming at V came to 0 bases and at J to 7 bases, leaving 7 bases not matched to a gene. CDR1 is MNHEY, CDR2 SVGEGT, per germline. CDR3 length: 16 residues. CDR3 DNA sequence: TGTGCCAGCAGTTACTCTATGGGACTAGGGGTCGGGGAGCTGTTTTTT. It translates to CASSYSMGLGVGELFF.

The CDR3 DNA sequence: TGTGCCAGCAGGTCGTCGGGCCTTTACGAGCAGTACTTC. Encoded protein: CASRSSGLYEQYF. The chain has TRBV27 and TRBJ2-7, with unresolved D. V was pared by 6 bases and J by 4 bases, with 13 bases between. CDR1 MNHEY and CDR2 SMNVEV come from the germline V gene (reference sequence). CDR3 length: 13 amino acids.

This rearrangement joins TRBV3-1 (or the pseudogene TRBV3-2) to TRBJ2-3, with D perhaps matching TRBD2 (6 bases). The germline gives CDR1 LGHDT, CDR2 YNNKEL (reference sequence). The CDR3 extends over 14 amino acids. Trimming shortened V by 6 bases and J by 4 bases, and 14 bases separated the two germline ends. CDR3 sequence: CASSQHGEADTQYF. CDR3 sequence (DNA): TGTGCCAGCAGTCAACACGGGGAGGCAGATACGCAGTATTTT.

This chain links TRBV27 with TRBJ1-2; TRBD1 is a possible D gene (5 bases). The CDR3 totals 13 residues. Germline lookup yields CDR1 MNHEY and CDR2 SMNVEV (reference sequence). The germline V and J ends were trimmed by 4 bases and 6 bases, with 12 bases remaining between them. CDR3: CASSSRGPHGYTF. DNA of the CDR3: TGTGCCAGCAGTTCAAGGGGTCCCCATGGCTACACCTTC.

This chain links TRBV7-2 with TRBJ1-6, with D perhaps TRBD1 (5 bases). The CDR3 sequence is 15 residues long. Germline V CDR1 and CDR2: SGHTA, FQGNSA. Trimming removed 0 bases from V and 6 bases from J, with 9 bases in between. The CDR3 sequence is CASSLAGGGNSPLHF. The CDR3 nucleotides read TGTGCCAGCAGCTTAGCGGGCGGGGGTAATTCACCCCTCCACTTT.